The clone carrying this TCR beta chain was observed a few times. Its antigen is unknown. The data were obtained in a study of T cells in Graves' hyperthyroidism and ophthalmopathy. This CDR3 has 14 amino acids. CDR1 is DFQATT and CDR2 is SNEGSKA in the germline V gene (reference sequence). With 6 bases clipped from V and 1 base from J, the junction kept 6 bases outside the gene matches. Study conclusions and caveats: In blood, most of the thyroid clonotypes expanded above 0.001 were also present.

From RNA transcripts, TCR beta CDR3 regions were amplified. The HTBI primer set drove a first-round RT-PCR of the TCR CDR3. Each CDR3 protein is one row after TCRdb ran MiXCR on the multiplex PCR reads. Of around 500,000 distinct CDR3 sequences in the sample, about 15% are singletons; the top ten hold about 14%. Subjects aged 18 to 65 presented with newly diagnosed hyperthyroidism of less than 2 months' duration. V gene TRBV20-1 combines with J gene TRBJ2-3; 8 bases line up with TRBD2. The receptor was isolated from a middle-aged woman with Graves' hyperthyroidism. Sequencing was performed on blood. In DNA form, the CDR3 reads TGCAGTGCCCTGACTAGCGTGGGCACAGATACGCAGTATTTT. It translates to CSALTSVGTDTQYF.